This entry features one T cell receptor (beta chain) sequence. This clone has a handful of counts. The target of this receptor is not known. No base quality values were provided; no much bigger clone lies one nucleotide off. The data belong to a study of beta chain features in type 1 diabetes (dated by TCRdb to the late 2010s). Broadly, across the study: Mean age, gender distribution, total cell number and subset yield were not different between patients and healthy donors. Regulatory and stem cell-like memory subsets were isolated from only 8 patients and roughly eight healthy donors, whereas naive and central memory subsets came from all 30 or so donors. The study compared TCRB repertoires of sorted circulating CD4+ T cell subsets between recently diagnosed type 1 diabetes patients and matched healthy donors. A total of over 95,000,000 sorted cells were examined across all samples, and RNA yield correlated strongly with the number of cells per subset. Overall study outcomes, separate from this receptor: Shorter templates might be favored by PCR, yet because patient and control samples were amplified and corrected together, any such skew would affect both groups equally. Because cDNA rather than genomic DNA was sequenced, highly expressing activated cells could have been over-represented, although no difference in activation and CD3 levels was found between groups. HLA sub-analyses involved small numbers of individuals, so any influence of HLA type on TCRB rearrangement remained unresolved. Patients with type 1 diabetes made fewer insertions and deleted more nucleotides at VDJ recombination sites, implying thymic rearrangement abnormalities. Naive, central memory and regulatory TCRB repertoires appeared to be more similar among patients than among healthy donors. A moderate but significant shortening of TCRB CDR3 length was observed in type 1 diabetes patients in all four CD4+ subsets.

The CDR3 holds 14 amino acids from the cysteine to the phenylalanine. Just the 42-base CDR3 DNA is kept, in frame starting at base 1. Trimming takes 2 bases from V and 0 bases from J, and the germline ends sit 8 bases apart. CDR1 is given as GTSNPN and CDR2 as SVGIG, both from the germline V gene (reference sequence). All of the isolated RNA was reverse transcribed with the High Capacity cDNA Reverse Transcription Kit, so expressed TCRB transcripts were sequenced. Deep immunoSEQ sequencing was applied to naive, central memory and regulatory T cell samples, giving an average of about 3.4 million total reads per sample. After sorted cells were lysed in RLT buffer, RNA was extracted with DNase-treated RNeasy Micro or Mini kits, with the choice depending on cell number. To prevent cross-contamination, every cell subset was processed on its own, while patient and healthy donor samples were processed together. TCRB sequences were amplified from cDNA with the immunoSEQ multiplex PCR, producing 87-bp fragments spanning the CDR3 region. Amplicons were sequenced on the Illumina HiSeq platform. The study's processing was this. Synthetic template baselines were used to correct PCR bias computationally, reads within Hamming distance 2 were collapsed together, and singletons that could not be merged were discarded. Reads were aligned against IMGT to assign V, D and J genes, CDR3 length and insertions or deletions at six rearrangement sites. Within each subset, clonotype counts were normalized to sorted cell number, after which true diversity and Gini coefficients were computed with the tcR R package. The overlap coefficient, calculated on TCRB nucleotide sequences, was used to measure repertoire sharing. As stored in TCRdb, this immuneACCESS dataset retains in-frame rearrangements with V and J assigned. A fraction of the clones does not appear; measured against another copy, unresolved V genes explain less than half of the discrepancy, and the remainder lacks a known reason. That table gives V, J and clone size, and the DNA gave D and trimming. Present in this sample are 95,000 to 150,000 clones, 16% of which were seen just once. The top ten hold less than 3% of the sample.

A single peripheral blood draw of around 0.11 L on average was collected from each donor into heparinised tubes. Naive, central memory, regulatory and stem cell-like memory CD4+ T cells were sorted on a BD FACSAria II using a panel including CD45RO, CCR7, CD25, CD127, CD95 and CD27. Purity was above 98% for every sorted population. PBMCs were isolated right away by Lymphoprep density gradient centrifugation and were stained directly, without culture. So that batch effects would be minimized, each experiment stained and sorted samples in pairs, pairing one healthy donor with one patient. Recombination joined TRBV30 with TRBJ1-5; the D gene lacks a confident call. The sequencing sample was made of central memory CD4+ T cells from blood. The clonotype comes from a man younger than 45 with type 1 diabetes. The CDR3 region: CAWSTEHSNQPQHF. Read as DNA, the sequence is TGTGCCTGGAGTACAGAGCATAGCAATCAGCCCCAGCATTTT. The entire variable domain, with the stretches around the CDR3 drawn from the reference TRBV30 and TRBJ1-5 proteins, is SQTIHQWPATLVQPVGSPLSLECTVEGTSNPNLYWYRQAAGRGLQLLFYSVGIGQISSEVPQNLSASRPQDRQFILSSKKLLLSDSGFYLCAWSTEHSNQPQHFGDGTRLSIL.